Listed below are T cell receptor beta chains from one sample, sequenced in a study of CD8 T cells in Susac syndrome. MiXCR, applied by TCRdb to the immunoSEQ multiplex PCR reads, yields one record per CDR3 protein. The repertoire holds about 150,000 distinct CDR3 sequences, with roughly 95% as singletons. The sequencing sample was made of CD4+ T cells from PBMCs. Source of these receptors: a human donor with Susac syndrome. Both conserved end residues are part of each CDR3.

J,V,length,CDR3
TRBJ1-6,TRBV12-3/TRBV12-4,12,CASGSRGSPLHF
TRBJ2-5,TRBV29-1,17,CSAYGTSGTKYQETQYF
TRBJ2-4,TRBV20-1,15,CSATGTGLAKNIQYF
TRBJ2-1,TRBV23-1,19,CASRGLAGGRLNPYNEQFF
TRBJ2-3,TRBV28,15,CAITSRGTSTDTQYF
TRBJ1-2,TRBV12-3/TRBV12-4,14,CASTFGQGAHGYTF
TRBJ1-1,TRBV25-1,14,CASSGGQPYTEAFF
TRBJ2-6,TRBV20-1,12,CSATAGANVLTF
TRBJ1-4,TRBV4-1,14,CASSQDAVNEKLFF
TRBJ2-7,TRBV20-1,12,CSANGPTYEQYF
TRBJ2-7,TRBV29-1,11,CSVLSSYEQYF
TRBJ1-5,TRBV12-3/TRBV12-4,15,CASSFTGDSNQPQHF
TRBJ1-5,TRBV29-1,13,CSVVLGPNQPQHF
TRBJ2-2,TRBV7-3,14,CASSLIGKGGELFF
TRBJ2-5,TRBV29-1,13,CSVADRLQETQYF
TRBJ2-1,TRBV3-1,13,CASSRGHHNEQFF
TRBJ2-1,TRBV29-1,13,CSVGGLAGVPQFF
TRBJ1-5,TRBV15,13,CATSRDRDQPQHF
TRBJ2-4,TRBV6-2/TRBV6-3,15,CASSSTGLGKNIQYF
TRBJ2-1,TRBV12-5,15,CASGAVAAPYNEQFF
TRBJ2-1,TRBV4-1,15,CASSHPAGGRNEQFF
TRBJ1-3,TRBV13,14,CASASQSSGNTIYF
TRBJ2-7,TRBV6-5,15,CASSYFGTGNNEQYF
TRBJ2-1,TRBV29-1,11,CSVEDTGDQFF
TRBJ1-3,TRBV29-1,13,CSVEAPLGDTIYF
TRBJ2-7,TRBV29-1,12,CSVANRDYEQYF
TRBJ2-7,TRBV5-4,12,CASSITLGEQYF
TRBJ2-2,TRBV20-1,12,CSTGLRTGELFF
TRBJ2-7,TRBV12-3/TRBV12-4,15,CASSLGDSPQDEQYF
TRBJ2-6,TRBV12-3/TRBV12-4,14,CASTPRAGANVLTF
TRBJ2-7,TRBV24-1,15,CATSEPGQGDYEQYF
TRBJ2-1,TRBV12-3/TRBV12-4,12,CASSRTVREQFF